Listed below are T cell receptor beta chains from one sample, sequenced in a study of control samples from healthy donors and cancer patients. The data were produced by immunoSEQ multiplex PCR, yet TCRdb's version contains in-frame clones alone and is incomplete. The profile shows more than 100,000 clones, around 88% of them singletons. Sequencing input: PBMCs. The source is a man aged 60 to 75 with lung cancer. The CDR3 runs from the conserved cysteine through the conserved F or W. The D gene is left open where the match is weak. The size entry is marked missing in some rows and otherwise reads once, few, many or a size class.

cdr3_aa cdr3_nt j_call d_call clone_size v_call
CAWSVPADQETQYF TGTGCCTGGAGTGTACCGGCAGATCAAGAGACCCAGTACTTC TRBJ2-5 NA NA TRBV30
CASSQLRQGRSEAFF TGTGCCAGCAGCCAACTCCGACAGGGTAGGTCTGAAGCTTTCTTT TRBJ1-1 TRBD1 NA TRBV3-1/TRBV3-2
CAISPGRSGFYSNQPQHF TGTGCCATCAGCCCCGGACGGAGCGGATTTTATAGCAATCAGCCCCAGCATTTT TRBJ1-5 NA NA TRBV10-3
CASGQGGGNTIYF TGCGCCAGCGGACAGGGTGGAGGAAACACCATATATTTT TRBJ1-3 TRBD1 NA TRBV10-1
CATSALPGTGGTIGSYNEQFF TGTGCCACCAGTGCCCTTCCGGGGACAGGGGGAACAATAGGATCCTACAATGAGCAGTTCTTC TRBJ2-1 TRBD1 few TRBV24-1
CASSSRVEGYTF TGTGCCAGCAGTTCCAGGGTGGAAGGCTACACCTTC TRBJ1-2 NA NA TRBV11-2
CASSYSQGNTEAFF TGTGCCAGCAGTTACTCGCAGGGGAACACTGAAGCTTTCTTT TRBJ1-1 NA NA TRBV6-5
CASSPPGTGGEKLFF TGTGCCAGCAGTCCACCGGGGACAGGAGGTGAAAAACTGTTTTTT TRBJ1-4 TRBD1 NA TRBV6-5
CASSQDPNVGQGYEQYF TGCGCCAGCAGCCAAGATCCGAACGTGGGACAGGGATACGAGCAGTACTTC TRBJ2-7 TRBD1 NA TRBV4-1
CASSQVAPDATNEKLFF TGTGCCAGCAGCCAAGTAGCCCCTGATGCAACTAATGAAAAACTGTTTTTT TRBJ1-4 NA few TRBV4-2
CASSDPGRPNTEAFF TGTGCCAGCAGTGACCCGGGACGCCCGAACACTGAAGCTTTCTTT TRBJ1-1 NA NA TRBV6-1
CASSLGREDTIYF TGTGCCAGCAGCCTAGGGCGGGAAGACACCATATATTTT TRBJ1-3 NA NA TRBV6-5
CASSKGSTYEQYF TGTGCCAGCAGTAAGGGTTCGACCTACGAGCAGTACTTC TRBJ2-7 NA few TRBV12-3/TRBV12-4
CASRTTNSEAFF TGTGCCAGCAGAACTACTAATTCTGAAGCTTTCTTT TRBJ1-1 NA NA TRBV6-5
CASRLRTGWDTEAFF TGTGCCAGCAGATTAAGGACAGGATGGGACACTGAAGCTTTCTTT TRBJ1-1 TRBD1 NA TRBV5-4
CASSVAPPSGGRNEQFF TGTGCCAGCAGCGTAGCTCCTCCTAGCGGGGGGCGGAATGAGCAGTTCTTC TRBJ2-1 TRBD2 NA TRBV9
CASSRSGGAGQETQYF TGTGCCAGCAGCCGATCGGGGGGCGCAGGGCAAGAGACCCAGTACTTC TRBJ2-5 NA NA TRBV5-4
CASSLNTGELFF TGTGCCAGCAGCTTAAACACCGGGGAGCTGTTTTTT TRBJ2-2 NA NA TRBV11-2
CASSPTGGISNEKLFF TGTGCCAGCAGCCCGACAGGGGGCATATCTAATGAAAAACTGTTTTTT TRBJ1-4 TRBD1 NA TRBV5-6
CASSLLNSGGHTEAFF TGCGCCAGCAGCTTGCTTAACAGTGGAGGACACACTGAAGCTTTCTTT TRBJ1-1 NA once TRBV5-1
CSVEVEGRETQYF TGCAGCGTTGAGGTGGAAGGGAGGGAGACCCAGTACTTC TRBJ2-5 NA NA TRBV29-1
CASTAWGQGGDTQYF TGTGCCAGCACCGCTTGGGGACAGGGAGGAGATACGCAGTATTTT TRBJ2-3 TRBD1 NA TRBV6-5
CAISTQTTDTQYF TGTGCCATCAGTACACAGACCACAGATACGCAGTATTTT TRBJ2-3 NA NA TRBV10-3
CASSRDRASPLHF TGTGCCAGCAGCCGGGACAGGGCTTCACCCCTCCACTTT TRBJ1-6 TRBD1 once TRBV3-1/TRBV3-2
CASSYPGQGFEKLFF TGTGCCAGCAGTTACCCGGGACAGGGATTTGAAAAACTGTTTTTT TRBJ1-4 TRBD1 NA TRBV6-6
CASRAGDRGQQPQHF TGTGCCAGCCGAGCCGGTGACAGGGGGCAACAGCCCCAGCATTTT TRBJ1-5 TRBD1 NA TRBV25-1
CASSINGGSGSPLHF TGTGCCAGTAGTATCAACGGGGGTAGCGGTTCACCCCTCCACTTT TRBJ1-6 NA NA TRBV19
CASSFRPSGTQYF TGTGCCAGCAGTTTTCGGCCATCGGGGACCCAGTACTTC TRBJ2-5 NA NA TRBV12-3/TRBV12-4
CASTRAGDSTGELFF TGCGCCAGCACCCGGGCAGGGGACAGCACCGGGGAGCTGTTTTTT TRBJ2-2 TRBD1 NA TRBV5-1